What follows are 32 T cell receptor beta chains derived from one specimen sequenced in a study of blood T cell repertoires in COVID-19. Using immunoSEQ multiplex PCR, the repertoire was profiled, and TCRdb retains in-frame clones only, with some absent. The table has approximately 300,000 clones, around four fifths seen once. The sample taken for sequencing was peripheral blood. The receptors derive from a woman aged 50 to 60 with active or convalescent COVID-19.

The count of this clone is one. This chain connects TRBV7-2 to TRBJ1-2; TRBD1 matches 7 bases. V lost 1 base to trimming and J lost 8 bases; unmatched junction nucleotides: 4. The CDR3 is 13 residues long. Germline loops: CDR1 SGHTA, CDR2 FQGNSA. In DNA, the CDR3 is TGTGCCAGCAGCTTAGACAGGGGCTCGGGCTACACCTTC. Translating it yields CASSLDRGSGYTF.

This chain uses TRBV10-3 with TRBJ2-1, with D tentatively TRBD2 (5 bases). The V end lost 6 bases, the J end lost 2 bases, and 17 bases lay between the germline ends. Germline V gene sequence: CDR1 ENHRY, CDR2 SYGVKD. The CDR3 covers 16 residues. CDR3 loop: CAIRASGSRAYNEQFF. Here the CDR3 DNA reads TGTGCCATCAGGGCCTCGGGGTCCAGAGCCTACAATGAGCAGTTCTTC.

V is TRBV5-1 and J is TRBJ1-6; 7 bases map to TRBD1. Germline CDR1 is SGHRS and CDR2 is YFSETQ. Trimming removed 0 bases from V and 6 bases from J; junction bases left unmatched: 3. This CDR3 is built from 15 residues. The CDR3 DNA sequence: TGCGCCAGCAGCTTGGCCCCAGGGGGTAATTCACCCCTCCACTTT. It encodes CASSLAPGGNSPLHF.

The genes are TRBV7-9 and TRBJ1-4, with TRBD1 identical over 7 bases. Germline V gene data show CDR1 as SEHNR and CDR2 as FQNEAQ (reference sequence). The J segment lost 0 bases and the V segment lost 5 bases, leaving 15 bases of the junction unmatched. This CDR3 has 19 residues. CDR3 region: CASSGWTGPRGATNEKLFF. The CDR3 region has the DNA TGTGCCAGCAGCGGTTGGACAGGACCCCGGGGAGCAACTAATGAAAAACTGTTTTTT.

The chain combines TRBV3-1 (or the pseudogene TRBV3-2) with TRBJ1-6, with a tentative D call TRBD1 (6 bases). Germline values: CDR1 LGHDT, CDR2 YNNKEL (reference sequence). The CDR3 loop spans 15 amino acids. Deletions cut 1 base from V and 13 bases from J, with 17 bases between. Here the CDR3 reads CASSQGAGEFSPLHF. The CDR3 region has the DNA TGTGCCAGCAGCCAAGGGGCAGGGGAATTCAGCCCCCTCCACTTT.

The DNA for the CDR3 is TGTGCCAGCAGCCACCGTACCGGGGAGCTGTTTTTT. It translates to CASSHRTGELFF. The chain joins TRBV3-1 (or the pseudogene TRBV3-2) to TRBJ2-2; D is uncertain. The CDR3 runs 12 residues. V was pared by 3 bases and J by 5 bases, with 4 bases between. Germline V CDR1 and CDR2: LGHDT, YNNKEL (reference sequence).

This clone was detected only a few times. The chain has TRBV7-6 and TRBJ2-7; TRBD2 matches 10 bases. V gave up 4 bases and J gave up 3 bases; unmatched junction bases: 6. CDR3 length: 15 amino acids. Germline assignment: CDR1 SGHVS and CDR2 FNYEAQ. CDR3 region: CASSSLAGEHYEQYF. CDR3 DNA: TGTGCCAGCAGCTCCCTAGCGGGGGAGCACTACGAGCAGTACTTC. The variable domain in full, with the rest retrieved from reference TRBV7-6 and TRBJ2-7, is GAGVSQSPRYKVTKRGQDVALRCDPISGHVSLYWYRQALGQGPEFLTYFNYEAQQDKSGLPNDRFSAERPEGSISTLTIQRTEQRDSAMYRCASSSLAGEHYEQYFGPGTRLTVT.

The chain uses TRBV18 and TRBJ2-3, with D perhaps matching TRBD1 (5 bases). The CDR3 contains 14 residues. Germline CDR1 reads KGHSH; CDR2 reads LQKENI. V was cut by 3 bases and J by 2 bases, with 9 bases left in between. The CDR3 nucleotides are TGTGCCAGCTCACCGACAGAAAACACAGATACGCAGTATTTT. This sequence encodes CASSPTENTDTQYF.

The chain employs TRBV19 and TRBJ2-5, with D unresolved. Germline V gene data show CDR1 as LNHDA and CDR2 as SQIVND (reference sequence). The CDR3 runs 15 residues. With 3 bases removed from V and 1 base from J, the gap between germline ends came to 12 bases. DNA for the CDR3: TGTGCCAGTAGTATGAGAGGAACAAGCCAAGAGACCCAGTACTTC. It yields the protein CASSMRGTSQETQYF.

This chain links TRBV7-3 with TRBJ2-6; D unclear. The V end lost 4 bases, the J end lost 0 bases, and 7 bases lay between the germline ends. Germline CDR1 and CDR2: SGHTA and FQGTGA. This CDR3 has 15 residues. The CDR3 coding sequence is TGTGCCAGCAGCTCCACACACTCTGGGGCCAACGTCCTGACTTTC. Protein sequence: CASSSTHSGANVLTF.

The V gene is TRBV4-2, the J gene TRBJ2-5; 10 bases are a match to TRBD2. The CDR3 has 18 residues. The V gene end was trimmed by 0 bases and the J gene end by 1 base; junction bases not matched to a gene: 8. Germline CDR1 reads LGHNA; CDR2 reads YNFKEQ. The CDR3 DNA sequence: TGTGCCAGCAGCCAAGAAGGACGGACTAGCGGAACCCAAGAGACCCAGTACTTC. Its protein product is CASSQEGRTSGTQETQYF.

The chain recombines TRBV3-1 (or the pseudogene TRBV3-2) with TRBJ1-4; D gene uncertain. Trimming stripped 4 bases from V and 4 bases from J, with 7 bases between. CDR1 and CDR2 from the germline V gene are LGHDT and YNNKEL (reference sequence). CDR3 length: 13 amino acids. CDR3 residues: CASSRLVNEKLFF. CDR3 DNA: TGTGCCAGCAGCCGTCTTGTTAATGAAAAACTGTTTTTT.

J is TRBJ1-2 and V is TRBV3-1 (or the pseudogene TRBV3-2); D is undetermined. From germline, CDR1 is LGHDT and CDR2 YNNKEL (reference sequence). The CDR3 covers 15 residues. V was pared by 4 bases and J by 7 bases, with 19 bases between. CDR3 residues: CASSPTIGSSPGYTF. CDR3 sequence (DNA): TGTGCCAGCAGCCCCACTATCGGGTCCTCTCCTGGCTACACCTTC.

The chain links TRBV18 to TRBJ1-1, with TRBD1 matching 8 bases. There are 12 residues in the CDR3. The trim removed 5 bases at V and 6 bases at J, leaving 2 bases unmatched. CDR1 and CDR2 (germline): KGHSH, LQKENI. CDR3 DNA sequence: TGTGCCAGCTCAACGGACAGGGCTGAAGCTTTCTTT. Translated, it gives CASSTDRAEAFF. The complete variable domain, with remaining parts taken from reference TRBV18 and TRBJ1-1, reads NAGVMQNPRHLVRRRGQEARLRCSPMKGHSHVYWYRQLPEEGLKFMVYLQKENIIDESGMPKERFSAEFPKEGPSILRIQQVVRGDSAAYFCASSTDRAEAFFGQGTRLTVV.

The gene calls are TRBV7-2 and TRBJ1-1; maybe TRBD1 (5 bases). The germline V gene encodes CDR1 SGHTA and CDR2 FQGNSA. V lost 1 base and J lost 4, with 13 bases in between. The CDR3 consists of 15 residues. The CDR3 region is CASSLVGGSGTEAFF. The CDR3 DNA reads TGTGCCAGCAGCTTAGTTGGGGGGTCGGGCACTGAAGCTTTCTTT.

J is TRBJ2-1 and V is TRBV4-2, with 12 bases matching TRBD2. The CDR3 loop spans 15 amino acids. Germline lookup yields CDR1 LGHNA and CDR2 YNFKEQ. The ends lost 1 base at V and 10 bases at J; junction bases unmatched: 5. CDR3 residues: CASSQGWTSGAEQFF. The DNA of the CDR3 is TGTGCCAGCAGCCAAGGCTGGACTAGCGGGGCCGAGCAGTTCTTC.

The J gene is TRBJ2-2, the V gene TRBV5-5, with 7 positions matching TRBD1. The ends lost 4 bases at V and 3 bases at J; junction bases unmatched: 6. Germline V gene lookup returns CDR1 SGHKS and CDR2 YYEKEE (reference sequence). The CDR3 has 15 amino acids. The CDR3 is CASSTHGQDTGELFF. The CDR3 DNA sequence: TGTGCCAGCAGCACCCATGGACAGGACACCGGGGAGCTGTTTTTT.

The CDR3 nucleotides read TGTGCCATTTCCGGGACAGGGGCCCTTAGCAATCAGCCCCAGCATTTT. The encoded protein is CAISGTGALSNQPQHF. The chain joins TRBV19 to TRBJ1-5; 10 bases map to TRBD1. The CDR3 has 16 residues. Germline V lookup: CDR1 LNHDA, CDR2 SQIVND (reference sequence). V was pared by 10 bases and J by 0 bases, with 9 bases of the junction left unmatched.

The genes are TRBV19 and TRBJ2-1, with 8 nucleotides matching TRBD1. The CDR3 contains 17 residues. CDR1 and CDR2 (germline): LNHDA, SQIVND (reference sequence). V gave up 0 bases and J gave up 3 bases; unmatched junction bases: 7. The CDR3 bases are TGTGCCAGTAGTATAGAGACAGGGGTGAAAGGCTACAATGAGCAGTTCTTC. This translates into CASSIETGVKGYNEQFF.

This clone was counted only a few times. CDR3 region: CASSQDYAGQSSTDTQYF. CDR3 bases: TGTGCCAGCAGCCAAGACTACGCCGGACAGTCTAGCACAGATACGCAGTATTTT. The chain links TRBV3-1 (or the pseudogene TRBV3-2) to TRBJ2-3; tentatively, D is TRBD1 (6 bases). V lost 0 bases and J 0 bases, leaving 16 bases between the germline ends. The germline V gene has CDR1 LGHDT and CDR2 YNNKEL (reference sequence). The CDR3 totals 18 residues.

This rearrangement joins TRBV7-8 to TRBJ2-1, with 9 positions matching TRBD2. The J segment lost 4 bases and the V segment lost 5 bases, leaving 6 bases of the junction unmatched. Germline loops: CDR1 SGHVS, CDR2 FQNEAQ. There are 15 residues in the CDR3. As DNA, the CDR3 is TGTGCCAGCAGCGCGCTAGCGGGAAGTTACAATGAGCAGTTCTTC. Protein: CASSALAGSYNEQFF.

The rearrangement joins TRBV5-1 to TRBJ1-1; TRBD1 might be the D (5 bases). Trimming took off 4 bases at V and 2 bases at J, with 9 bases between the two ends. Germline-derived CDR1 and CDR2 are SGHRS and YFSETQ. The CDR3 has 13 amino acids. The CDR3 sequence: CASSPQGNTEAFF. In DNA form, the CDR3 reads TGCGCCAGCAGCCCGCAGGGAAACACTGAAGCTTTCTTT. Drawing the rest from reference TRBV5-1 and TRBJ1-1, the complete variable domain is KAGVTQTPRYLIKTRGQQVTLSCSPISGHRSVSWYQQTPGQGLQFLFEYFSETQRNKGNFPGRFSGRQFSNSRSEMNVSTLELGDSALYLCASSPQGNTEAFFGQGTRLTVV.

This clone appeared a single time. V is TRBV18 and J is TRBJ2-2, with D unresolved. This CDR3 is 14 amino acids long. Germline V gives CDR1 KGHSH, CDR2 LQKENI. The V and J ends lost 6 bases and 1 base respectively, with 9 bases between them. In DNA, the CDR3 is TGTGCCAGCTCTCCCTCCCGGAACACCGGGGAGCTGTTTTTT. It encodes CASSPSRNTGELFF.

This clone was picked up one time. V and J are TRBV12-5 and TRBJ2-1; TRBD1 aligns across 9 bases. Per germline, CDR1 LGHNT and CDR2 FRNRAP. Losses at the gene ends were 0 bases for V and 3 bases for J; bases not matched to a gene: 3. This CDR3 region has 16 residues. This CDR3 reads CASGLVLGQGYNEQFF. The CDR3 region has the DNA TGTGCTAGTGGTTTGGTACTGGGACAGGGCTACAATGAGCAGTTCTTC.

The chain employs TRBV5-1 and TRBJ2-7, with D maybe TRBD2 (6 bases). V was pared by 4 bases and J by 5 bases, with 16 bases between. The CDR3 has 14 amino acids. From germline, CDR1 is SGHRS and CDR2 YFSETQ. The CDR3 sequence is CASSPTGVGDEQYF. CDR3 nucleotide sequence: TGCGCCAGCAGCCCGACGGGGGTAGGTGACGAGCAGTACTTC.

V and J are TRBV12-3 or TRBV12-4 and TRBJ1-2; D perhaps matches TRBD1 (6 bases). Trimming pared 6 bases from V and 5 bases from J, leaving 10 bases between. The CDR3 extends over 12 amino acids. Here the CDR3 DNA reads TGTGCCAGCAGCCCCACAGGGTATGGCTACACCTTC. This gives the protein CASSPTGYGYTF.

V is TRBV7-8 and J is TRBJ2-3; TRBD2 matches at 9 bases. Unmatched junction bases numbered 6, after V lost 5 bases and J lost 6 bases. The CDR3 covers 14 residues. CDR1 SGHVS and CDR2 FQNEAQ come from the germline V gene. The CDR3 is CASSRGRGADTQYF. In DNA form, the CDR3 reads TGTGCCAGCAGCCGCGGGAGGGGGGCGGATACGCAGTATTTT.

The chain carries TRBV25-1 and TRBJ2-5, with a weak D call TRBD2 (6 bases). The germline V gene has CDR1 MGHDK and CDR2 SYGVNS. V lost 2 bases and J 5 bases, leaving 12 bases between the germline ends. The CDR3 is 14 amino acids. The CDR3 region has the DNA TGTGCCAGCAGTGAAGGTGGGGCGGGGGAGACCCAGTACTTC. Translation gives CASSEGGAGETQYF.

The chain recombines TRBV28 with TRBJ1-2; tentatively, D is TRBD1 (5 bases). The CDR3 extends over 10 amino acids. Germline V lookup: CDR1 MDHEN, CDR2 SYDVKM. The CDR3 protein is CASRGVGYTF. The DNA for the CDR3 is TGTGCTAGTCGGGGGGTTGGCTACACCTTC.

The CDR3 protein is CASSVASTSGLLYNEQFF. The DNA of the CDR3 is TGTGCCAGCAGTGTGGCCTCTACTAGCGGACTACTTTACAATGAGCAGTTCTTC. This chain uses TRBV6-1 with TRBJ2-1, with 8 bases aligning to TRBD2. V lost 4 bases, J lost 4 bases, and 15 bases stayed unmatched. Germline V CDR1 and CDR2: MNHNS, SASEGT. There are 18 residues in the CDR3.

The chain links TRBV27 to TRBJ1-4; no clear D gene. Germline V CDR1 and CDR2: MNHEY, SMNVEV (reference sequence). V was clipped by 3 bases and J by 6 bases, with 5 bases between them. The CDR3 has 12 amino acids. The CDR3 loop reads CASSFGDEKLFF. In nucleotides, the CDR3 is TGTGCCAGCAGTTTCGGTGATGAAAAACTGTTTTTT.

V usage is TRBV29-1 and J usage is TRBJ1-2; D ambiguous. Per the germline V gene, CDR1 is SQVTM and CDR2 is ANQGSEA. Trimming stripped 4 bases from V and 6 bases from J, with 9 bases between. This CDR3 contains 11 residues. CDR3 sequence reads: CSVGGFDGYTF. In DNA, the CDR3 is TGCAGCGTTGGAGGGTTCGATGGCTACACCTTC.